Listed below are T cell receptor beta chains from one sample, sequenced in a study of cytomegalovirus exposure and HLA in healthy donors. Generated by immunoSEQ multiplex PCR, the TCRdb table keeps only in-frame clones and is missing some. Counted here are some 89,000 clones, 85% occurring once; the ten biggest clones make up 6.5% to 9%. Material for sequencing was PBMCs. These receptors all come from a man aged 35 to 55 in good health and CMV-seropositive. Each CDR3 is given with its conserved first and last residue. Each record gives: CDR3 DNA, CDR3 protein, V gene, clone size, D gene, J gene. D genes are given only for firm matches. Only part of the rows carry a size: once, few, many, or a class if the clone is expanded.

DNA: TGTGCCAGCACCCTAGGGGGGGGGTGGGGTGAAAAACTGTTTTTT; CDR3: CASTLGGGWGEKLFF; V: TRBV7-8; size: NA; D: NA; J: TRBJ1-4
DNA: TGTGCCAGCAGCACCATGAACAGGGGGGACACTGAAGCTTTCTTT; CDR3: CASSTMNRGDTEAFF; V: TRBV11-1; size: NA; D: TRBD1; J: TRBJ1-1
DNA: TGTGCCAGCAGCCAACAGGGGGGGAACACTGAAGCTTTCTTT; CDR3: CASSQQGGNTEAFF; V: TRBV7-3; size: once; D: TRBD1; J: TRBJ1-1
DNA: TGTGCCAGCAGCTTAGTCTCCGTGGGAGGGAAAACCGGGGAGCTGTTTTTT; CDR3: CASSLVSVGGKTGELFF; V: TRBV7-6; size: NA; D: TRBD2; J: TRBJ2-2
DNA: TGCGCCAGCAGTGCGGACTTCACAGATACGCAGTATTTT; CDR3: CASSADFTDTQYF; V: TRBV10-1; size: NA; D: NA; J: TRBJ2-3
DNA: TGTGCCAGCAGCGTAGAAGGTCTAGGGGAATACAATGAGCAGTTCTTC; CDR3: CASSVEGLGEYNEQFF; V: TRBV9; size: NA; D: NA; J: TRBJ2-1
DNA: TGTGCCAGCAGCCAGGACTCGAACAATGAGCAGTTCTTC; CDR3: CASSQDSNNEQFF; V: TRBV7-3; size: NA; D: NA; J: TRBJ2-1
DNA: TGTGCCAGCAGCTTAGCGGGAGGTATTGTGACCCAGTACTTC; CDR3: CASSLAGGIVTQYF; V: TRBV5-4; size: once; D: TRBD2; J: TRBJ2-5
DNA: TGTGCCAGCAGCGCCGGACAGGGGGCGACCGGGGAGCTGTTTTTT; CDR3: CASSAGQGATGELFF; V: TRBV9; size: NA; D: TRBD1; J: TRBJ2-2
DNA: TGTGCTAGTGGCAAACTAGTAGGCACCGGGGAGCTGTTTTTT; CDR3: CASGKLVGTGELFF; V: TRBV12-5; size: NA; D: NA; J: TRBJ2-2
DNA: TGTGCCAGCAGCTTAGCGCTCAGCTACGAGCAGTACTTC; CDR3: CASSLALSYEQYF; V: TRBV7-8; size: once; D: NA; J: TRBJ2-7
DNA: TGTGCCAGCAGCTCGTCCCCGGGACAGGGGAACAATGAGCAGTTCTTC; CDR3: CASSSSPGQGNNEQFF; V: TRBV7-2; size: NA; D: TRBD1; J: TRBJ2-1
DNA: TGTGCCAGCAGTGGTGGGGGGGCTACAGATACGCAGTATTTT; CDR3: CASSGGGATDTQYF; V: TRBV2; size: few; D: NA; J: TRBJ2-3
DNA: TGTGCCAGCAGCCAAGATAGGCGCGGGCCTGAGAATGAGCAGTTCTTC; CDR3: CASSQDRRGPENEQFF; V: TRBV4-2; size: NA; D: NA; J: TRBJ2-1
DNA: TGTGCCATCAACCCAGGGGGCGCTGAAGCTTTCTTT; CDR3: CAINPGGAEAFF; V: TRBV10-3; size: NA; D: TRBD1; J: TRBJ1-1
DNA: TGCGCCAGCAGCTTGGGGGACAGGGGTGATGAGCAGTTCTTC; CDR3: CASSLGDRGDEQFF; V: TRBV5-1; size: few; D: TRBD1; J: TRBJ2-1
DNA: TGTGCCAGCTCACCACCGAGCGGGCCACAGGGGTCTGAAGCTTTCTTT; CDR3: CASSPPSGPQGSEAFF; V: TRBV18; size: NA; D: TRBD1; J: TRBJ1-1
DNA: TGTGCCAGCAGTTCGGGACAGCGCGAGTACTTC; CDR3: CASSSGQREYF; V: TRBV6-1; size: NA; D: TRBD1; J: TRBJ2-7
DNA: TGTGCCACCGGGACAAGCTCCTACGAGCAGTACTTC; CDR3: CATGTSSYEQYF; V: TRBV2; size: NA; D: NA; J: TRBJ2-7
DNA: TGTGCCAGTAGTATACTGGGGCTTAGCACAGATACGCAGTATTTT; CDR3: CASSILGLSTDTQYF; V: TRBV19; size: NA; D: NA; J: TRBJ2-3
DNA: TGTGCCACCAGCAGAGACCCTGGGGGCCCCAGCGGAGAGACCCAGTACTTC; CDR3: CATSRDPGGPSGETQYF; V: TRBV15; size: NA; D: NA; J: TRBJ2-5
DNA: TGTGCCAGCAGCATGGAAGTGAGGGATAATTCACCCCTCCACTTT; CDR3: CASSMEVRDNSPLHF; V: TRBV5-6; size: NA; D: NA; J: TRBJ1-6
DNA: TGTGCCAGCAGCGCCGGGACTAGCGGTACGCAGTATTTT; CDR3: CASSAGTSGTQYF; V: TRBV7-3; size: once; D: TRBD2; J: TRBJ2-3
DNA: TGTGCCAGCAGCTTACGACGGGCGGGGGTGGAGACCCAGTACTTC; CDR3: CASSLRRAGVETQYF; V: TRBV7-9; size: few; D: TRBD2; J: TRBJ2-5
DNA: TGCGCCAGCAGCTCGTCACCGGGACAGGGGAACAATGAGCAGTTCTTC; CDR3: CASSSSPGQGNNEQFF; V: TRBV5-1; size: NA; D: TRBD1; J: TRBJ2-1
DNA: TGTGCCAGCAGCTTATCCTTAGAAGATGAGCAGTTCTTC; CDR3: CASSLSLEDEQFF; V: TRBV11-2; size: NA; D: NA; J: TRBJ2-1
DNA: TGTGCCAGCAGCCCTCGGGGGGGGACAGGGTTATATTCACCCCTCCACTTT; CDR3: CASSPRGGTGLYSPLHF; V: TRBV9; size: NA; D: TRBD1; J: TRBJ1-6
DNA: TGTGCCAGCAGTTCAAGACAGGGGGATTCACCCCTCCACTTT; CDR3: CASSSRQGDSPLHF; V: TRBV6-5; size: once; D: TRBD1; J: TRBJ1-6
DNA: TGTGCCAGCAGTTCGACTAGCGGGGGTACAGATACGCAGTATTTT; CDR3: CASSSTSGGTDTQYF; V: TRBV6-1; size: NA; D: TRBD2; J: TRBJ2-3